The 16 T cell receptor beta chains listed next were all sequenced from one sample in a study of T cell repertoires in cytomegalovirus infection. No antigens are known for them. From the reads, TCRdb called clonotypes with MiXCR, one entry per CDR3 protein. Among 230,000 or so distinct CDR3 sequences listed, roughly two fifths were seen once. Sequencing was performed on CD8+ T cells from cultured PBMCs, taken from culture after CMV antigen stimulation. The source is a human donor in good health (CMV status not recorded). Some clones in this sample may be carry-over from other donors' samples.

The rearrangement joins TRBV2 to TRBJ1-5; 9 bases match TRBD1. This CDR3 contains 16 residues. Germline values: CDR1 SNHLY, CDR2 FYNNEI. V was pared by 3 bases and J by 7 bases, with 10 bases of the junction left unmatched. The CDR3 bases are TGTGCCAGCAGTGATGACAGGGGGGGTGGTGGACAGCCCCAGCATTTT. This encodes CASSDDRGGGGQPQHF.

This sequence joins TRBV27 and TRBJ1-6; 7 bases match TRBD1. The CDR3 has 18 amino acids. Germline-derived CDR1 and CDR2 are MNHEY and SMNVEV (reference sequence). V shed 6 bases and J 7 bases; nucleotides not matched to a gene: 18. As DNA, the CDR3 is TGTGCCAGCAGCAAGTCCTCATTGACAGGGTTGGGGAATTCACCCCTCCACTTT. Translation: CASSKSSLTGLGNSPLHF.

J is TRBJ2-3 and V is TRBV9, with D hard to call. Germline V gene lookup returns CDR1 SGDLS and CDR2 YYNGEE. Trimming removed 4 bases from V and 5 bases from J, with 11 bases in between. This CDR3 has 13 residues. The CDR3 region is CASSSDPGDTQYF. In nucleotides, the CDR3 is TGTGCCAGCAGCTCTGACCCCGGAGATACGCAGTATTTT.

The rearrangement joins TRBV6-2 or TRBV6-3 to TRBJ2-1; no clear D. Germline CDR1 MNHEY, CDR2 SVGEGT. This CDR3 is 15 amino acids long. V was trimmed by 0 bases and J by 6 bases, leaving 12 bases between them. The chain's CDR3 is CASSYSPTSGNEQFF. CDR3 sequence (DNA): TGTGCCAGCAGTTACTCGCCCACATCCGGCAATGAGCAGTTCTTC.

J is TRBJ1-2 and V is TRBV14; D might be TRBD1 (5 bases). Germline CDR1 SGHDN, CDR2 FVKESK. The CDR3 length is 14 residues. Trimming pared 3 bases from V and 8 bases from J, leaving 16 bases between. CDR3 sequence reads: CASSHRDGSGGYTF. CDR3 nucleotide sequence: TGTGCCAGCAGCCATAGGGACGGCTCGGGAGGCTACACCTTC.

The rearrangement uses TRBV7-6 and TRBJ2-3, with 7 bases aligning to TRBD2. This CDR3 spans 15 amino acids. Germline assignment: CDR1 SGHVS and CDR2 FNYEAQ. The trim removed 3 bases at V and 4 bases at J, leaving 7 bases unmatched. The CDR3 coding sequence is TGTGCCAGCAGCTTTGGGGGGGGTCCGGCAGATACGCAGTATTTT. This sequence encodes CASSFGGGPADTQYF. Combining the CDR3 with reference TRBV7-6 and TRBJ2-3 gives the whole variable domain GAGVSQSPRYKVTKRGQDVALRCDPISGHVSLYWYRQALGQGPEFLTYFNYEAQQDKSGLPNDRFSAERPEGSISTLTIQRTEQRDSAMYRCASSFGGGPADTQYFGPGTRLTVL.

V and J are TRBV7-8 and TRBJ2-7, with unresolved D. V dropped 2 bases and J dropped 1 base, with 12 bases sitting between them. CDR3 length: 15 residues. The germline gives CDR1 SGHVS, CDR2 FQNEAQ. The CDR3 DNA is TGTGCCAGCAGCTTATTGATGCTGGGTTCCTACGAGCAGTACTTC. This encodes CASSLLMLGSYEQYF.

In this sample, this clonotype turned up a few times. The genes are TRBV19 and TRBJ2-7; 9 nucleotides agree with TRBD2. Germline V gene sequence: CDR1 LNHDA, CDR2 SQIVND (reference sequence). There are 16 residues in the CDR3. The V segment lost 0 bases and the J segment 3 bases; nucleotides outside the gene matches: 6. For the CDR3, the DNA is TGTGCCAGTAGTATAGAGGCTAGCGGGACGATCTACGAGCAGTACTTC. Translated, it gives CASSIEASGTIYEQYF.

A few counts support this clonotype. The chain carries TRBV27 and TRBJ1-1, with D unresolved. CDR1 and CDR2 from the germline V gene are MNHEY and SMNVEV (reference sequence). The CDR3 has 18 residues. Between the trimmed V and J ends, which lost 4 bases and 2 bases, there was a span of 23 bases. The CDR3 region has the DNA TGTGCCAGCAGTTCGAACTCGGACCCCACCGTGCATAACACTGAAGCTTTCTTT. Residues: CASSSNSDPTVHNTEAFF.

V gene TRBV14 combines with J gene TRBJ2-7; no definite D call. Trimming stripped 1 base from V and 6 bases from J, with 10 bases between. Germline lookup yields CDR1 SGHDN and CDR2 FVKESK. The CDR3 length is 13 residues. This CDR3 is CASSQVRAREQYF. The CDR3 region has the DNA TGTGCCAGCAGCCAAGTGAGAGCTCGCGAGCAGTACTTC. Supplemented by reference TRBV14 and TRBJ2-7, the full variable domain reads EAGVTQFPSHSVIEKGQTVTLRCDPISGHDNLYWYRRVMGKEIKFLLHFVKESKQDESGMPNNRFLAERTGGTYSTLKVQPAELEDSGVYFCASSQVRAREQYFGPGTRLTVT.

The V gene is TRBV6-6, the J gene TRBJ2-5; D call uncertain. This CDR3 contains 12 residues. Per the germline V gene, CDR1 is MNHNY and CDR2 is SVGAGI (reference sequence). Trimming removed 2 bases at V and 2 bases at J, with 3 bases between. The DNA for the CDR3 is TGTGCCAGCAGTTACACGCAAGAGACCCAGTACTTC. This codes for CASSYTQETQYF.

The rearrangement uses TRBV19 and TRBJ2-7, with TRBD1 identical over 8 bases. CDR1 is LNHDA and CDR2 is SQIVND in the germline V gene (reference sequence). CDR3 length: 13 residues. V dropped 5 bases and J dropped 5; count of bases not matched to a gene: 5. The CDR3 sequence is CASSWTGLNEQYF. The CDR3 DNA sequence: TGTGCCAGTAGTTGGACAGGGCTCAACGAGCAGTACTTC.

This clonotype was counted a few times. This chain links TRBV29-1 with TRBJ2-6; TRBD1 aligns across 11 bases. CDR1 is SQVTM, CDR2 ANQGSEA, per germline. This CDR3 has 18 residues. V shed 6 bases and J 3 bases; nucleotides not matched to a gene: 13. CDR3 amino acids: CSVWPGTGGFDGANVLTF. CDR3 nucleotides: TGCAGCGTCTGGCCCGGGACAGGGGGTTTTGATGGGGCCAACGTCCTGACTTTC.

The V gene is TRBV7-9, the J gene TRBJ1-5; D not certain. CDR1 SEHNR and CDR2 FQNEAQ come from the germline V gene (reference sequence). Trimming stripped 4 bases from V and 3 bases from J, with 7 bases between. The CDR3 extends over 13 amino acids. The CDR3 protein is CASSSGNNQPQHF. The CDR3 DNA reads TGTGCCAGCAGCTCTGGGAACAATCAGCCCCAGCATTTT.

This clonotype was picked up a small number of times. CDR3: CASTPDRGLADTQYF. In nucleotides, the CDR3 is TGTGCCAGCACACCGGACAGGGGGCTGGCAGATACGCAGTATTTT. The V and J genes are TRBV6-1 and TRBJ2-3; 11 positions match TRBD1. Germline V gives CDR1 MNHNS, CDR2 SASEGT. V trimming: 7 bases; J trimming: 4 bases; junction bases outside the gene matches: 7. This CDR3 spans 15 amino acids.

This clonotype was counted a few times. The chain employs TRBV28 and TRBJ2-7, with 10 bases lining up with TRBD2. From germline, CDR1 is MDHEN and CDR2 SYDVKM. This CDR3 contains 14 residues. V gave up 5 bases and J gave up 5 bases; unmatched junction bases: 6. CDR3 coding DNA: TGTGCCAGCAGTCCTAGCGGGAGTTCCAACGAGCAGTACTTC. This codes for CASSPSGSSNEQYF.